The rows below give T cell receptor beta chains drawn from one sample of a study of beta chain features in type 1 diabetes. Clones were sequenced by immunoSEQ multiplex PCR, and TCRdb holds only the in-frame ones, with some missing. Of 300,000 to 350,000 clones listed, roughly 8% are singletons. The sequenced material came from central memory CD4+ T cells from blood. The receptors originated from a woman in her late teens or twenties in good health. CDR3s include the opening cysteine and the closing phenylalanine or tryptophan. A D gene is named only where the DNA matches it firmly. Not every row has a clone size; where given, it reads once, few, many or a size class.

d_call: NA
v_call: TRBV28
clone_size: many
cdr3_length: 15
j_call: TRBJ2-3
cdr3_nt: TGTGCCAGCAGCCATTATGGGGGGAACACAGATACGCAGTATTTT
cdr3_aa: CASSHYGGNTDTQYF

d_call: NA
v_call: TRBV18
clone_size: many
cdr3_length: 12
j_call: TRBJ2-7
cdr3_nt: TGTGCCAGCTCACCATGGTCGTACGAGCAGTACTTC
cdr3_aa: CASSPWSYEQYF

d_call: NA
v_call: TRBV18
clone_size: few
cdr3_length: 14
j_call: TRBJ2-5
cdr3_nt: TGTGCCAGCTCACCCCAACGAGGGGTTGAGACCCAGTACTTC
cdr3_aa: CASSPQRGVETQYF

d_call: TRBD2
v_call: TRBV4-1
clone_size: NA
cdr3_length: 19
j_call: TRBJ2-5
cdr3_nt: TGCGCCAGCAGCCAACTAAGAGGCGGGACTAGCGGGAGTGGTGAGACCCAGTACTTC
cdr3_aa: CASSQLRGGTSGSGETQYF

d_call: NA
v_call: TRBV7-2
clone_size: few
cdr3_length: 14
j_call: TRBJ1-2
cdr3_nt: TGTGCCAGCAGCTTAGATTCCCTCGCCTGGGGCTACACCTTC
cdr3_aa: CASSLDSLAWGYTF

d_call: TRBD1
v_call: TRBV6-6
clone_size: NA
cdr3_length: 14
j_call: TRBJ1-5
cdr3_nt: TGTGCCAGCACCGGACAGGGGGCTCATCAGCCCCAGCATTTT
cdr3_aa: CASTGQGAHQPQHF

d_call: NA
v_call: TRBV7-9
clone_size: NA
cdr3_length: 16
j_call: TRBJ2-7
cdr3_nt: TGTGCCAGCAGCTTAGGGACATGGGCCTCCACCTACGAGCAGTACTTC
cdr3_aa: CASSLGTWASTYEQYF

d_call: TRBD2
v_call: TRBV2
clone_size: many
cdr3_length: 14
j_call: TRBJ2-1
cdr3_nt: TGTGCCAGCATACGGGGAGGGTCAAACAATGAGCAGTTCTTC
cdr3_aa: CASIRGGSNNEQFF

d_call: NA
v_call: TRBV6-1
clone_size: many
cdr3_length: 13
j_call: TRBJ1-5
cdr3_nt: TGTGCCAGCAGTGTCCAGGGCGATCAGCCCCAGCATTTT
cdr3_aa: CASSVQGDQPQHF

d_call: TRBD1
v_call: TRBV7-3
clone_size: many
cdr3_length: 13
j_call: TRBJ2-1
cdr3_nt: TGTGCCAGCAGCATAGGACAGGGGCTCGCCCAGTTCTTC
cdr3_aa: CASSIGQGLAQFF

d_call: NA
v_call: TRBV29-1
clone_size: NA
cdr3_length: 13
j_call: TRBJ1-1
cdr3_nt: TGCAGCGTTGAACCACCCCCCAACACTGAAGCTTTCTTT
cdr3_aa: CSVEPPPNTEAFF

d_call: NA
v_call: TRBV2
clone_size: few
cdr3_length: 13
j_call: TRBJ1-4
cdr3_nt: TGTGCCAGCAAGGAGGGTTTGTACGAAAAACTGTTTTTT
cdr3_aa: CASKEGLYEKLFF

d_call: NA
v_call: TRBV4-3
clone_size: few
cdr3_length: 15
j_call: TRBJ1-5
cdr3_nt: TGCGCCAGCAGCCAAGATATAAGTAGCAATCAGCCCCAGCATTTT
cdr3_aa: CASSQDISSNQPQHF

d_call: NA
v_call: TRBV7-2
clone_size: NA
cdr3_length: 19
j_call: TRBJ2-5
cdr3_nt: TGTGCCAGCAGCTCGCCGGGGTCAAGGAGCCCCGGGTACCAAGAGACCCAGTACTTC
cdr3_aa: CASSSPGSRSPGYQETQYF

d_call: NA
v_call: TRBV18
clone_size: few
cdr3_length: 12
j_call: TRBJ2-5
cdr3_nt: TGTGCCAGCTCACCGGGGCGGGAGACCCAGTACTTC
cdr3_aa: CASSPGRETQYF

d_call: NA
v_call: TRBV29-1
clone_size: NA
cdr3_length: 13
j_call: TRBJ1-1
cdr3_nt: TGCAGCGTTGCTCGCCAGAGGAACACTGAAGCTTTCTTT
cdr3_aa: CSVARQRNTEAFF

d_call: TRBD1
v_call: TRBV9
clone_size: NA
cdr3_length: 16
j_call: TRBJ2-1
cdr3_nt: TGTGCCAGCAGCGCCGCGAGCCTCAGGGGGCGGGGTGAGCAGTTCTTC
cdr3_aa: CASSAASLRGRGEQFF

d_call: TRBD2
v_call: TRBV18
clone_size: NA
cdr3_length: 15
j_call: TRBJ2-1
cdr3_nt: TGTGCCAGCTCACCACCGACTAGCGGGTACAATGAGCAGTTCTTC
cdr3_aa: CASSPPTSGYNEQFF

d_call: NA
v_call: TRBV10-3
clone_size: NA
cdr3_length: 14
j_call: TRBJ2-1
cdr3_nt: TGTGCCATCAGTGCCGCCGAGGTAGTAAAGGAGCAGTTCTTC
cdr3_aa: CAISAAEVVKEQFF

d_call: TRBD1
v_call: TRBV9
clone_size: many
cdr3_length: 14
j_call: TRBJ2-5
cdr3_nt: TGTGCCAGCAGTCTGGACAGGGGGCGCGAGACCCAGTACTTC
cdr3_aa: CASSLDRGRETQYF

d_call: NA
v_call: TRBV9
clone_size: NA
cdr3_length: 15
j_call: TRBJ2-7
cdr3_nt: TGTGCCAGCAACGAACAGGGCCAAGGGTCCTACGAGCAGTACTTC
cdr3_aa: CASNEQGQGSYEQYF

d_call: NA
v_call: TRBV18
clone_size: few
cdr3_length: 14
j_call: TRBJ1-2
cdr3_nt: TGTGCCAGCTCACCGACCGGATCAGAGCATGGCTACACCTTC
cdr3_aa: CASSPTGSEHGYTF

d_call: NA
v_call: TRBV7-2
clone_size: NA
cdr3_length: 13
j_call: TRBJ1-1
cdr3_nt: TGTGCCAGCATATACACAGGGAACACTGAAGCTTTCTTT
cdr3_aa: CASIYTGNTEAFF

d_call: NA
v_call: TRBV6-6
clone_size: many
cdr3_length: 14
j_call: TRBJ2-3
cdr3_nt: TGTGCCAGCAGTTACCACGCCCGCACAGATACGCAGTATTTT
cdr3_aa: CASSYHARTDTQYF

d_call: TRBD1
v_call: TRBV18
clone_size: NA
cdr3_length: 14
j_call: TRBJ2-5
cdr3_nt: TGTGCCAGCTCACCCGGGACAGGACAAGAGACCCAGTACTTC
cdr3_aa: CASSPGTGQETQYF

d_call: NA
v_call: TRBV28
clone_size: few
cdr3_length: 12
j_call: TRBJ1-1
cdr3_nt: TGTGCCAGCAGTTTTTCCATGGGGGTAGCTTTCTTT
cdr3_aa: CASSFSMGVAFF

d_call: NA
v_call: TRBV28
clone_size: few
cdr3_length: 12
j_call: TRBJ2-7
cdr3_nt: TGTGCCAGCAGTCCTATCCTCTCGGAGCAGTACTTC
cdr3_aa: CASSPILSEQYF

d_call: TRBD2
v_call: TRBV29-1
clone_size: few
cdr3_length: 13
j_call: TRBJ2-1
cdr3_nt: TGCAGCGTTGTTACTAGCGGCTACAATGAGCAGTTCTTC
cdr3_aa: CSVVTSGYNEQFF

d_call: TRBD2
v_call: TRBV4-2
clone_size: NA
cdr3_length: 21
j_call: TRBJ2-4
cdr3_nt: TGTGCCAGCAGCCAAGACCCCGGGACTAGCGGGAGTTTGTTGGCCAAAAACATTCAGTACTTC
cdr3_aa: CASSQDPGTSGSLLAKNIQYF

d_call: NA
v_call: TRBV5-1
clone_size: few
cdr3_length: 15
j_call: TRBJ2-2
cdr3_nt: TGCGCCAGCAGCTTGGCCGGGACGCCGGCCGGGGAGCTGTTTTTT
cdr3_aa: CASSLAGTPAGELFF

d_call: NA
v_call: TRBV5-4
clone_size: few
cdr3_length: 13
j_call: TRBJ1-5
cdr3_nt: TGTGCCAGCAGCGACTCCCCCCATCAGCCCCAGCATTTT
cdr3_aa: CASSDSPHQPQHF

d_call: NA
v_call: TRBV6-5
clone_size: NA
cdr3_length: 16
j_call: TRBJ1-5
cdr3_nt: TGTGCCAGCAGTTACTTGGCAGGTCGTAGCAATCAGCCCCAGCATTTT
cdr3_aa: CASSYLAGRSNQPQHF

d_call: NA
v_call: TRBV11-2
clone_size: NA
cdr3_length: 12
j_call: TRBJ2-7
cdr3_nt: TGTGCCAGCAGCTTACTTAGTTACGAGCAGTACTTC
cdr3_aa: CASSLLSYEQYF

d_call: NA
v_call: TRBV2
clone_size: many
cdr3_length: 11
j_call: TRBJ2-1
cdr3_nt: TGTGCCAGCAGCGTGCACAATGAGCAGTTCTTC
cdr3_aa: CASSVHNEQFF

d_call: TRBD1
v_call: TRBV2
clone_size: NA
cdr3_length: 13
j_call: TRBJ2-7
cdr3_nt: TGTGCCAGCAGTGGGGACAGCGGCCACGAGCAGTACTTC
cdr3_aa: CASSGDSGHEQYF

d_call: NA
v_call: TRBV18
clone_size: NA
cdr3_length: 14
j_call: TRBJ2-7
cdr3_nt: TGTGCCAGCTCACAAACGGGACGGAGCTACGAGCAGTACTTC
cdr3_aa: CASSQTGRSYEQYF

d_call: TRBD2
v_call: TRBV7-9
clone_size: NA
cdr3_length: 16
j_call: TRBJ2-1
cdr3_nt: TGTGCCAGCAGCCACCCTTCTGGACTAGCAGTCAATGAGCAGTTCTTC
cdr3_aa: CASSHPSGLAVNEQFF

d_call: NA
v_call: TRBV5-5
clone_size: few
cdr3_length: 14
j_call: TRBJ2-3
cdr3_nt: TGTGCCAGCAGTCTGCAGGATAGCACAGATACGCAGTATTTT
cdr3_aa: CASSLQDSTDTQYF

d_call: NA
v_call: TRBV2
clone_size: NA
cdr3_length: 12
j_call: TRBJ2-5
cdr3_nt: TGTGCCAGCAAGAAGTACCAAGAGACCCAGTACTTC
cdr3_aa: CASKKYQETQYF

d_call: NA
v_call: TRBV5-4
clone_size: NA
cdr3_length: 15
j_call: TRBJ2-7
cdr3_nt: TGTGCCAGCCGGCCCGGTGGGACACACACCTACGAGCAGTACTTC
cdr3_aa: CASRPGGTHTYEQYF

d_call: NA
v_call: TRBV4-2
clone_size: few
cdr3_length: 14
j_call: TRBJ2-5
cdr3_nt: TGTGCCAGCAGCCAAGATCGGGTGCAAGAGACCCAGTACTTC
cdr3_aa: CASSQDRVQETQYF

d_call: NA
v_call: TRBV10-2
clone_size: many
cdr3_length: 14
j_call: TRBJ2-3
cdr3_nt: TGCGCCAGCAGGGACACAAAAGTCACAGATACGCAGTATTTT
cdr3_aa: CASRDTKVTDTQYF

d_call: NA
v_call: TRBV11-3
clone_size: once
cdr3_length: 15
j_call: TRBJ1-2
cdr3_nt: TGTGCCAGCAGCTTAGTCGACAGAAGGAACTATGGCTACACCTTC
cdr3_aa: CASSLVDRRNYGYTF

d_call: TRBD1
v_call: TRBV4-2
clone_size: few
cdr3_length: 15
j_call: TRBJ2-7
cdr3_nt: TGTGCCAGCAGCCAAGTTCGGACAGGGGGCTACGAGCAGTACTTC
cdr3_aa: CASSQVRTGGYEQYF

d_call: NA
v_call: TRBV4-3
clone_size: few
cdr3_length: 14
j_call: TRBJ1-4
cdr3_nt: TGCGCCAGCAGCCAAGTTCGGTCTAATGAAAAACTGTTTTTT
cdr3_aa: CASSQVRSNEKLFF

d_call: NA
v_call: TRBV30
clone_size: few
cdr3_length: 15
j_call: TRBJ2-3
cdr3_nt: TGTGCCTGGAGTGACAGAAAGGGCCACACAGATACGCAGTATTTT
cdr3_aa: CAWSDRKGHTDTQYF

d_call: NA
v_call: TRBV11-1
clone_size: NA
cdr3_length: 15
j_call: TRBJ2-5
cdr3_nt: TGTGCCAGCAGCTTCTCTTCGGGCAAACAAGAGACCCAGTACTTC
cdr3_aa: CASSFSSGKQETQYF

d_call: TRBD2
v_call: TRBV4-1
clone_size: few
cdr3_length: 21
j_call: TRBJ2-4
cdr3_nt: TGCGCCAGCAGCCAAAGAAGTCGCTTCGGTGATAGCGGGCCTACCAAAAACATTCAGTACTTC
cdr3_aa: CASSQRSRFGDSGPTKNIQYF

d_call: TRBD2
v_call: TRBV7-9
clone_size: NA
cdr3_length: 17
j_call: TRBJ2-1
cdr3_nt: TGTGCCAGCAGCCCGAGAAGCGGGGTACCCTCCTACAATGAGCAGTTCTTC
cdr3_aa: CASSPRSGVPSYNEQFF

d_call: NA
v_call: TRBV7-9
clone_size: few
cdr3_length: 14
j_call: TRBJ1-5
cdr3_nt: TGTGCCAGCAGCATGACAGGTCCCTATCAGCCCCAGCATTTT
cdr3_aa: CASSMTGPYQPQHF

d_call: TRBD2
v_call: TRBV11-2
clone_size: NA
cdr3_length: 18
j_call: TRBJ2-5
cdr3_nt: TGTGCCAGCAGCTTAGTTCTGGCGGGAGGGCCAGGCCAAGAGACCCAGTACTTC
cdr3_aa: CASSLVLAGGPGQETQYF

d_call: NA
v_call: TRBV4-3
clone_size: NA
cdr3_length: 14
j_call: TRBJ1-1
cdr3_nt: TGCGCCAGCAGCCAAGAGGGGGGTAACACTGAAGCTTTCTTT
cdr3_aa: CASSQEGGNTEAFF

d_call: TRBD2
v_call: TRBV5-1
clone_size: NA
cdr3_length: 15
j_call: TRBJ2-1
cdr3_nt: TGCGCCAGCAGCTCCGGGACTAGTCCCGCGGGTGAGCAGTTCTTC
cdr3_aa: CASSSGTSPAGEQFF

d_call: NA
v_call: TRBV5-1
clone_size: few
cdr3_length: 14
j_call: TRBJ2-1
cdr3_nt: TGCGCCAGCAGCTTGGAGTCAGTTTACAATGAGCAGTTCTTC
cdr3_aa: CASSLESVYNEQFF

d_call: TRBD1
v_call: TRBV28
clone_size: few
cdr3_length: 13
j_call: TRBJ1-1
cdr3_nt: TGTGCCAGCAGCTCCGGACAGGGGGGGGAGGCTTTCTTT
cdr3_aa: CASSSGQGGEAFF

d_call: TRBD2
v_call: TRBV7-2
clone_size: NA
cdr3_length: 14
j_call: TRBJ2-7
cdr3_nt: TGTGCCAGCAGCTTAGCGCCGGGAGGCCACGAGCAGTACTTC
cdr3_aa: CASSLAPGGHEQYF